Listed below are T cell receptor beta chains from one sample, sequenced in a study of cytomegalovirus exposure and HLA in healthy donors. Profiled with immunoSEQ multiplex PCR; TCRdb holds only in-frame clones, not every one. The table has approximately 130,000 clones, roughly 89% seen once. Sequenced material: PBMCs. The receptors derive from a young woman in good health and CMV-seronegative. CDR3s include the opening cysteine and the closing phenylalanine or tryptophan. Each record gives: clone size, J gene, V gene, CDR3 length, D gene, CDR3 protein, CDR3 DNA. A D gene is named only where the DNA matches it firmly. Expanded clones get a size class; other rows say once, few or many, or leave the size out.

- TRBJ1-3 TRBV5-1 15 - CASSLSQDAGNTIYF TGCGCCAGCAGCTTGTCACAGGATGCCGGAAACACCATATATTTT
- TRBJ1-1 TRBV18 16 - CASSPRTVTLGTEAFF TGTGCCAGCTCACCACGGACAGTCACCCTGGGGACTGAAGCTTTCTTT
- TRBJ1-1 TRBV28 18 TRBD1 CAWGGQGRWGTLNTEAFF TGTGCCTGGGGGGGACAGGGAAGGTGGGGAACTTTGAACACTGAAGCTTTCTTT
- TRBJ2-1 TRBV2 12 TRBD2 CASTLAGVRRFF TGTGCCAGCACACTAGCGGGAGTGAGGAGGTTCTTC
- TRBJ1-4 TRBV19 15 TRBD1 CASRGYGTGDEKLFF TGTGCCAGTAGGGGCTACGGGACAGGGGATGAAAAACTGTTTTTT
once TRBJ2-7 TRBV30 11 - CAQGESYEQYF TGTGCCCAAGGGGAATCCTACGAGCAGTACTTC
once TRBJ2-7 TRBV19 14 - CASSIAPFSHEQYF TGTGCCAGTAGTATTGCTCCTTTTAGTCACGAGCAGTACTTC
- TRBJ1-5 TRBV2 13 TRBD1 CASSEAQGQPQHF TGTGCCAGCAGTGAAGCACAGGGGCAGCCCCAGCATTTT
- TRBJ2-1 TRBV28 13 - CASKGGSYNEQFF TGTGCCAGCAAAGGGGGCTCCTACAATGAGCAGTTCTTC
few TRBJ1-2 TRBV9 16 - CASSQEEGAYNYGYTF TGTGCCAGCAGCCAGGAGGAGGGCGCTTATAACTATGGCTACACCTTC
once TRBJ2-7 TRBV6-5 14 TRBD1 CASSLGQERYEQYF TGTGCCAGCAGCCTGGGACAGGAAAGGTACGAGCAGTACTTC
- TRBJ1-1 TRBV19 13 - CASSIGGVTEAFF TGTGCCAGTAGTATTGGAGGGGTTACTGAAGCTTTCTTT
once TRBJ2-2 TRBV18 13 - CASSATGTGELFF TGTGCCAGCTCAGCCACAGGGACCGGGGAGCTGTTTTTT
- TRBJ2-7 TRBV27 17 - CASSLSVAAGALYEQYF TGTGCCAGCAGTTTATCAGTAGCGGCGGGGGCACTCTACGAGCAGTACTTC
- TRBJ1-1 TRBV2 14 - CASSGVGQNTEAFF TGTGCCAGCAGTGGCGTGGGACAGAACACTGAAGCTTTCTTT
- TRBJ2-1 TRBV10-3 15 TRBD2 CAISPTSGGYNEQFF TGTGCCATCAGCCCCACTAGCGGGGGATACAATGAGCAGTTCTTC